The following is a TCR beta chain sequence with its context. The record originates from a study of cytomegalovirus exposure and HLA in healthy donors. Study details: Caucasian-associated ancestry cluster membership applied to 75% to 85% of 300 to 450 genotyped donors.

With 60 Vbeta and 13 Jbeta primers, the PCR was carried out. Clones were read by immunoSEQ multiplex PCR, and TCRdb kept only the in-frame ones, dropping some. The sample records fewer than 200,000 clones, more than 65% being singletons. The receptor comes from a female donor in good health and CMV-seronegative. Sequenced input: PBMCs.

The CDR3 reads CASSSIGTGYSGNTIYF. The CDR3 DNA is TGTGCCAGCAGCTCTATAGGGACAGGATACTCTGGAAACACCATATATTTT. The chain employs TRBV7-4 and TRBJ1-3, with TRBD1 matching over 8 bases. Per the germline V gene, CDR1 is SGHVT and CDR2 is SQSDAQ. V dropped 4 bases and J dropped 0; count of bases not matched to a gene: 8. The CDR3 is made up of 17 amino acids. Using reference TRBV7-4 and TRBJ1-3 for the parts outside the CDR3, the full variable domain is GAGVSQSPRYKVAKRGRDVALRCDSISGHVTLYWYRQTLGQGSEVLTYSQSDAQRDKSGRPSGRFSAERPERSVSTLKIQRTEQGDSAVYLCASSSIGTGYSGNTIYFGEGSWLTVV.